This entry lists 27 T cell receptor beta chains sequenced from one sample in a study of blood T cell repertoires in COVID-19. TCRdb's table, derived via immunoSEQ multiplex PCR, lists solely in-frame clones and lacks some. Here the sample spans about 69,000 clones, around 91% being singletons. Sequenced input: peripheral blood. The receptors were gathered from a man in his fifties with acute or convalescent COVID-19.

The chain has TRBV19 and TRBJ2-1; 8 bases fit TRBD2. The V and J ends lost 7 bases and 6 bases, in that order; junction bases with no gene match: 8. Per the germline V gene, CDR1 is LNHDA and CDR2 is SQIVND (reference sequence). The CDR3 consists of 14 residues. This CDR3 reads CASTVAGFSNEQFF. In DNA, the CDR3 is TGTGCCAGTACCGTAGCGGGATTCAGCAATGAGCAGTTCTTC.

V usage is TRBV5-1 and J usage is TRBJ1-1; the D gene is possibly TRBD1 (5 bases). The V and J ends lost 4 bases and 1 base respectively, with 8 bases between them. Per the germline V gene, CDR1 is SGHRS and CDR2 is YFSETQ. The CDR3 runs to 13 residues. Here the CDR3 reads CASSNTGNTEAFF. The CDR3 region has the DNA TGCGCCAGCAGCAACACAGGGAACACTGAAGCTTTCTTT.

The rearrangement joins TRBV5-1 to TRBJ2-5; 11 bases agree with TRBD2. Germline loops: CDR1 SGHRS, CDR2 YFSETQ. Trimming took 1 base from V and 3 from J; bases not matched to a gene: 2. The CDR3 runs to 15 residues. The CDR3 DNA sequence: TGCGCCAGCAGCTTGACTAGCGGGGGAAAAGAGACCCAGTACTTC. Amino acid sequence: CASSLTSGGKETQYF.

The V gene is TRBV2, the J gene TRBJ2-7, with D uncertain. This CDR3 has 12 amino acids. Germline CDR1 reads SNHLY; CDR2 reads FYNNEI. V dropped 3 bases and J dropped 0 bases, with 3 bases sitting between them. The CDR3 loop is CASSDFSYEQYF. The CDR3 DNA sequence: TGTGCCAGCAGTGACTTCTCCTACGAGCAGTACTTC.

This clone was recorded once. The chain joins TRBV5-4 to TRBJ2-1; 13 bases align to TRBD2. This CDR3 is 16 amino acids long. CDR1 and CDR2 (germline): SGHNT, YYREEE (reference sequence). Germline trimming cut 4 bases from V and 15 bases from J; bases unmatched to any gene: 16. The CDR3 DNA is TGTGCCAGCAGCCGACGAACGGGACTAGCGGGATCATCTCCGTTCTTC. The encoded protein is CASSRRTGLAGSSPFF.

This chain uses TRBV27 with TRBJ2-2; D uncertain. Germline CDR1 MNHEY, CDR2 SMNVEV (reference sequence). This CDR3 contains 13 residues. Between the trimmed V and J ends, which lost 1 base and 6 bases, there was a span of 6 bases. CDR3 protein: CASSLYLPGELFF. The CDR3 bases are TGTGCCAGCAGTTTATATCTCCCCGGGGAGCTGTTTTTT.

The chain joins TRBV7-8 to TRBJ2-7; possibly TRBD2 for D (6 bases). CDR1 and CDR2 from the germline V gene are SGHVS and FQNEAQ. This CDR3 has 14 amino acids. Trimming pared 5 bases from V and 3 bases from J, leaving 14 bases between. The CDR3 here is CASSPEGGRYEQYF. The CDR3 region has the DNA TGTGCCAGCAGCCCAGAGGGAGGTCGCTACGAGCAGTACTTC.

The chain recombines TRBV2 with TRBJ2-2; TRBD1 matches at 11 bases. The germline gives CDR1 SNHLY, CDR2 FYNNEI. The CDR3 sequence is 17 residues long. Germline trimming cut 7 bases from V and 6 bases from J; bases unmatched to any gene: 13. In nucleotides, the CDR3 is TGTGCCAGCATGGGGACAGGGGGGATGGTCGTTTCCGGGGAGCTGTTTTTT. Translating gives CASMGTGGMVVSGELFF. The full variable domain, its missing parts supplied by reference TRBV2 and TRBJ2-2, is EPEVTQTPSHQVTQMGQEVILRCVPISNHLYFYWYRQILGQKVEFLVSFYNNEISEKSEIFDDQFSVERPDGSNFTLKIRSTKLEDSAMYFCASMGTGGMVVSGELFFGEGSRLTVL.

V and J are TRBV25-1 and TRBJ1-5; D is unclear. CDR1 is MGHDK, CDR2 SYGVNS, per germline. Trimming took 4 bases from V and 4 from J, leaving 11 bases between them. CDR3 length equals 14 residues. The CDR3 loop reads CASSAHSANQPQHF. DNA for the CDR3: TGTGCCAGCAGTGCCCACAGTGCTAATCAGCCCCAGCATTTT.

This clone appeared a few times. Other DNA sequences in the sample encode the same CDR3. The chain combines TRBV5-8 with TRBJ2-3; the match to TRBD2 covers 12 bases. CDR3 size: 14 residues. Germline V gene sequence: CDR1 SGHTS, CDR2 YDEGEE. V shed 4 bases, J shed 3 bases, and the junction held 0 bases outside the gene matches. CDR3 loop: CASSGTSGTDTQYF. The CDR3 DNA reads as TGTGCCAGCAGCGGGACTAGCGGGACAGATACGCAGTATTTT. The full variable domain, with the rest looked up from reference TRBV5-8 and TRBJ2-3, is EAGVTQSPTHLIKTRGQQATLRCSPISGHTSVYWYQQALGLGLQFLLWYDEGEERNRGNFPPRFSGRQFPNYSSELNVNALELEDSALYLCASSGTSGTDTQYFGPGTRLTVL.

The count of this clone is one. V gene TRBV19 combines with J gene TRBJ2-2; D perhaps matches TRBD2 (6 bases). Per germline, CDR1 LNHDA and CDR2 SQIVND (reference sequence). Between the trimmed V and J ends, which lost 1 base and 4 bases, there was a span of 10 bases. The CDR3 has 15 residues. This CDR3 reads CASSIVGGLTGELFF. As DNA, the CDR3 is TGTGCCAGTAGTATAGTCGGGGGACTCACCGGGGAGCTGTTTTTT.

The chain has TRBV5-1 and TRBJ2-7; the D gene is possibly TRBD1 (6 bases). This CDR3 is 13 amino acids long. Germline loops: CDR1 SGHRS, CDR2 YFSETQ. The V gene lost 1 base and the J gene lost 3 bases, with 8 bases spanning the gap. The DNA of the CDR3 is TGCGCCAGCAGCTTGTGGGACAACTACGAGCAGTACTTC. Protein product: CASSLWDNYEQYF. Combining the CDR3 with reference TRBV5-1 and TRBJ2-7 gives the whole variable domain KAGVTQTPRYLIKTRGQQVTLSCSPISGHRSVSWYQQTPGQGLQFLFEYFSETQRNKGNFPGRFSGRQFSNSRSEMNVSTLELGDSALYLCASSLWDNYEQYFGPGTRLTVT.

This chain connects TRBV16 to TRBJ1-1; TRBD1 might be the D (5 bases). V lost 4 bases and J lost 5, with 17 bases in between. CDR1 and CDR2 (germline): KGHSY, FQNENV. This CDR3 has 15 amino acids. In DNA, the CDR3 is TGTGCCAGCAGCCCGCGCTTCGGGGGGAGAACTGAAGCTTTCTTT. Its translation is CASSPRFGGRTEAFF. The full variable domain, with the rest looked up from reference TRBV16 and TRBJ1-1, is GEEVAQTPKHLVRGEGQKAKLYCAPIKGHSYVFWYQQVLKNEFKFLISFQNENVFDETGMPKERFSAKCLPNSPCSLEIQATKLEDSAVYFCASSPRFGGRTEAFFGQGTRLTVV.

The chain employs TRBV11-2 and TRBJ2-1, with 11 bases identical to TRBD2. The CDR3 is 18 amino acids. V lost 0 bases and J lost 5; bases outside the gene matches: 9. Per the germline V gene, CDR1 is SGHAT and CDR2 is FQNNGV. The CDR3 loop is CASSLDLSWGLADNEQFF. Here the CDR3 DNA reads TGTGCCAGCAGCTTAGATCTGAGCTGGGGACTAGCGGACAATGAGCAGTTCTTC. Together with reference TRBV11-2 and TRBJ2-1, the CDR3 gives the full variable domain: EAGVAQSPRYKIIEKRQSVAFWCNPISGHATLYWYQQILGQGPKLLIQFQNNGVVDDSQLPKDRFSAERLKGVDSTLKIQPAKLEDSAVYLCASSLDLSWGLADNEQFFGPGTRLTVL.

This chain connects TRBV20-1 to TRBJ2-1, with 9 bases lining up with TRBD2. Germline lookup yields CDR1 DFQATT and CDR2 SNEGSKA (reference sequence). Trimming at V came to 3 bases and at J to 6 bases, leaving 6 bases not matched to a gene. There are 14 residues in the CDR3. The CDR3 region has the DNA TGCAGTGCTAGTGGCGGGAGGGCCACCAATGAGCAGTTCTTC. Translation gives CSASGGRATNEQFF.

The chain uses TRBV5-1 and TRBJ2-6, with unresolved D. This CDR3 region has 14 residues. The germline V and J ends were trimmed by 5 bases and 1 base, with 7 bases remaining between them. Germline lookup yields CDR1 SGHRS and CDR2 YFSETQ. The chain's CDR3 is CASRAGSGANVLTF. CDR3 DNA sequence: TGCGCCAGCAGGGCCGGGTCTGGGGCCAACGTCCTGACTTTC.

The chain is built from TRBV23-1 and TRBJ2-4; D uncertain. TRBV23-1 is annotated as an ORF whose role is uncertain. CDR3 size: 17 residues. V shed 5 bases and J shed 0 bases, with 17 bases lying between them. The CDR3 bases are TGCGCCAGCAGTAACCCAGAGGAACCTTTAGCCAAAAACATTCAGTACTTC. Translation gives CASSNPEEPLAKNIQYF.

The CDR3 region is CASSPKQNTEAFF. CDR3 DNA sequence: TGTGCCAGCTCACCAAAACAGAACACTGAAGCTTTCTTT. The V gene is TRBV18, the J gene TRBJ1-1, with no clear D. Germline-derived CDR1 and CDR2 are KGHSH and LQKENI. V was clipped by 2 bases and J by 1 base, with 5 bases between them. The CDR3 consists of 13 residues.

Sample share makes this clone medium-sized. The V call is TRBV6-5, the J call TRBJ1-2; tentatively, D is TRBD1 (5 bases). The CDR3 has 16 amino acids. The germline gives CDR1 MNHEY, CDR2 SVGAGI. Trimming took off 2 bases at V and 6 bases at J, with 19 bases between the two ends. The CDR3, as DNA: TGTGCCAGCAGTTACACCAGGGTTGATAAACGGGATGGCTACACCTTC. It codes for CASSYTRVDKRDGYTF.

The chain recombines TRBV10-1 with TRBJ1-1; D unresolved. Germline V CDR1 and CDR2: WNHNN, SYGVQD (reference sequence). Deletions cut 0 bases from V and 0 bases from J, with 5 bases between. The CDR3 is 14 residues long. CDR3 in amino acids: CASSESALNTEAFF. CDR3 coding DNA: TGCGCCAGCAGTGAGTCGGCCCTGAACACTGAAGCTTTCTTT.

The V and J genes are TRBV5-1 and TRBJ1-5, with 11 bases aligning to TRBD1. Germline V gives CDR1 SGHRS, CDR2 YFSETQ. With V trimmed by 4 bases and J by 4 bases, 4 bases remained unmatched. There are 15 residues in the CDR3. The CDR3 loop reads CASSPGQGANQPQHF. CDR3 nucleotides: TGCGCCAGCAGCCCAGGACAGGGGGCGAATCAGCCCCAGCATTTT.

This CDR3 reads CASSPPRGSGEKLFF. Written as DNA, the CDR3 is TGTGCCAGCAGTCCCCCCCGCGGGAGCGGGGAAAAACTGTTTTTT. The chain combines TRBV6-2 or TRBV6-3 with TRBJ1-4; no clear D. Looked up from germline, CDR1 is MNHEY and CDR2 is SVGEGT. The CDR3 has 15 amino acids. V lost 5 bases and J 8 bases, leaving 18 bases between the germline ends.

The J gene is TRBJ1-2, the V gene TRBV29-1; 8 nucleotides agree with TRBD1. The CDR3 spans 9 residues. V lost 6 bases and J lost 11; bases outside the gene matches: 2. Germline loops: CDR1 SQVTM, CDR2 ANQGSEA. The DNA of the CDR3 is TGCAGCGTCGGACAGGGATACACCTTC. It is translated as CSVGQGYTF.

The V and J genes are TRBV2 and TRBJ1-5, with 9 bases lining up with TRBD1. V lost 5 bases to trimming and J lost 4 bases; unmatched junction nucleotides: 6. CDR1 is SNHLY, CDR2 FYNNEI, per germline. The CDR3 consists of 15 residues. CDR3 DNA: TGTGCCAGCAGTTCTACCGGGACAGGGAATCAGCCCCAGCATTTT. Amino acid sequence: CASSSTGTGNQPQHF. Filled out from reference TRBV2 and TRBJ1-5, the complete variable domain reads EPEVTQTPSHQVTQMGQEVILRCVPISNHLYFYWYRQILGQKVEFLVSFYNNEISEKSEIFDDQFSVERPDGSNFTLKIRSTKLEDSAMYFCASSSTGTGNQPQHFGDGTRLSIL.

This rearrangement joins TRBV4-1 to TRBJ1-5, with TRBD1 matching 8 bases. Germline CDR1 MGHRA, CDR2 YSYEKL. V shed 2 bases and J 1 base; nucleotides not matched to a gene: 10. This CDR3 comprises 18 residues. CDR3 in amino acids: CASSQNSWTGKSNQPQHF. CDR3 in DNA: TGCGCCAGCAGCCAAAATTCTTGGACAGGGAAGAGCAATCAGCCCCAGCATTTT.

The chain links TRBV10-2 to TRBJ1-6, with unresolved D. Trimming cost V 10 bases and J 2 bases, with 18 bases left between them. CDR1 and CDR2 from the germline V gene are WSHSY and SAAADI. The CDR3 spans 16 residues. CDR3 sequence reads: CATYDTRRAYNSPLHF. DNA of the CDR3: TGCGCCACGTATGATACACGGAGGGCCTATAATTCACCCCTCCACTTT.

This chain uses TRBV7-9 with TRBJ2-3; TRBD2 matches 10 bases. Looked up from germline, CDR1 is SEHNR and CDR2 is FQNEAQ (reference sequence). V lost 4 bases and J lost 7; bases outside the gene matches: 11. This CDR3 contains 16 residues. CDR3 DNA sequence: TGTGCCAGCAGCTACCTTCGGAGCGGGAGGGGGAATACGCAGTATTTT. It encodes CASSYLRSGRGNTQYF.